A selection of T cell receptor beta chains follows, all from one sample in a study of Ad26.COV2.S vaccination and SARS-CoV-2 variants. Method: immunoSEQ multiplex PCR; TCRdb's copy keeps in-frame clones and lacks some. The sample holds 350,000 to 500,000 clones, roughly 88% seen once. Sequenced here: peripheral blood, sampled in a trial of Ad26.COV2.S vaccine versus placebo. The receptors were gathered from a person aged 18 to 65 who received the Ad26.COV2.S COVID-19 vaccine or a placebo. Both conserved end residues are part of each CDR3. The D gene is left open where the match is weak. Not all rows give a size; the values are once, few, many and, for expanded clones, a class.

d_call j_call v_call clone_size cdr3_aa cdr3_nt
- TRBJ2-3 TRBV7-8 - CASSWGPTDTQYF TGTGCCAGCAGCTGGGGGCCCACAGATACGCAGTATTTT
TRBD1 TRBJ1-2 TRBV24-1 - CATSESGTGGAGYTF TGTGCCACCAGTGAATCCGGGACAGGGGGAGCTGGCTACACCTTC
- TRBJ2-3 TRBV7-2 - CASSLVRGRAGVLGTQYF TGTGCCAGCAGCTTAGTGAGGGGGCGAGCGGGAGTTTTAGGTACGCAGTATTTT
- TRBJ2-3 TRBV13 - CASSITGGGDTQYF TGTGCCAGCAGCATAACAGGGGGAGGGGATACGCAGTATTTT
TRBD1 TRBJ1-4 TRBV4-2 - CASSPGGGSNEKLFF TGTGCCAGCAGCCCAGGGGGCGGAAGTAATGAAAAACTGTTTTTT
TRBD1 TRBJ2-7 TRBV6-5 - CASRNGTADDYEQYF TGTGCCAGCAGAAACGGGACAGCGGATGACTACGAGCAGTACTTC
- TRBJ1-3 TRBV6-5 once CASETGFGSGNTIYF TGTGCCAGCGAAACAGGGTTTGGATCTGGAAACACCATATATTTT
- TRBJ2-2 TRBV7-3 - CASSPGGKGTGELFF TGTGCCAGCAGCCCTGGAGGGAAAGGCACCGGGGAGCTGTTTTTT
- TRBJ2-2 TRBV7-3 - CASSFGGNTGELFF TGTGCCAGCAGCTTCGGCGGTAACACCGGGGAGCTGTTTTTT
- TRBJ1-6 TRBV11-1 - CASSLAQNSPLHF TGTGCCAGCAGCTTAGCCCAGAATTCACCCCTCCACTTT
- TRBJ2-1 TRBV28 - CASSLLLGGQYNEQFF TGTGCCAGCAGTTTATTACTTGGGGGTCAATACAATGAGCAGTTCTTC
- TRBJ2-5 TRBV3-1/TRBV3-2 - CASGRRRETQYF TGTGCCAGCGGCAGGCGCCGAGAGACCCAGTACTTC
- TRBJ1-2 TRBV24-1 - CATTRGDGYGYTF TGTGCCACCACGAGGGGGGATGGCTATGGCTACACCTTC
TRBD1 TRBJ2-7 TRBV25-1 - CASSADRVGEQYF TGTGCCAGCAGTGCCGACAGGGTGGGCGAGCAGTACTTC
- TRBJ1-3 TRBV6-5 - CASSSSGLGNTIYF TGTGCCAGCAGTTCGTCAGGTCTTGGAAACACCATATATTTT
- TRBJ2-7 TRBV28 once CASSSPPGEQYF TGTGCCAGCAGTTCCCCCCCGGGAGAGCAGTACTTC
TRBD2 TRBJ2-1 TRBV19 - CASSFSGGHNEQFF TGTGCCAGTAGTTTTAGCGGGGGACACAATGAGCAGTTCTTC
TRBD1 TRBJ2-5 TRBV18 - CASSPGQQQETQYF TGTGCCAGCTCGCCGGGACAGCAGCAAGAGACCCAGTACTTC
- TRBJ1-1 TRBV4-1 once CASSQSPGLNTEAFF TGCGCCAGCAGCCAATCCCCAGGTCTGAACACTGAAGCTTTCTTT
- TRBJ2-7 TRBV6-6 - CASSQVRIPVAGYEQYF TGTGCCAGCAGTCAGGTGCGTATCCCGGTCGCGGGCTACGAGCAGTACTTC
- TRBJ1-5 TRBV19 - CASRDGNSNQPQHF TGTGCCAGTAGGGACGGAAATAGCAATCAGCCCCAGCATTTT
- TRBJ2-1 TRBV14 - CASSRRAGSNEQFF TGTGCCAGCAGCCGACGCGCGGGGAGCAATGAGCAGTTCTTC
TRBD1 TRBJ2-7 TRBV11-2 - CASRKQGANEQYF TGTGCCAGCAGAAAACAGGGGGCTAACGAGCAGTACTTC
- TRBJ2-1 TRBV7-8 - CASNKLNDRYYNEQFF TGTGCCAGCAACAAGCTCAACGACCGGTACTACAATGAGCAGTTCTTC
TRBD1 TRBJ2-1 TRBV24-1 - CATSDPTGESYNEQFF TGTGCCACCAGTGACCCGACAGGGGAGTCCTACAATGAGCAGTTCTTC
- TRBJ1-4 TRBV19 - CASSPDPDLGTNEKLFF TGTGCCAGTAGTCCGGACCCGGACCTAGGAACTAATGAAAAACTGTTTTTT
- TRBJ2-1 TRBV11-3 - CASSQQGGGDNEQFF TGTGCCAGCAGCCAGCAAGGCGGCGGGGACAATGAGCAGTTCTTC
TRBD2 TRBJ2-3 TRBV9 once CASSPGGASRDTQYF TGTGCCAGCAGCCCCGGGGGGGCTAGCAGAGATACGCAGTATTTT
- TRBJ2-7 TRBV7-2 - CASSLGKGVSYEQYF TGTGCCAGCAGCTTAGGGAAGGGCGTCTCCTACGAGCAGTACTTC
- TRBJ1-1 TRBV5-8 - CASSSTAIGKF TGTGCCAGCAGCTCGACGGCAATCGGAAAATTT
TRBD1 TRBJ2-7 TRBV6-2/TRBV6-3 - CASSRDSMSYEQYF TGTGCCAGCAGCCGGGACAGTATGTCCTACGAGCAGTACTTC
TRBD2 TRBJ2-1 TRBV27 - CASSYGGSGNEQFF TGTGCCAGCAGTTACGGCGGGAGCGGCAATGAGCAGTTCTTC
- TRBJ2-1 TRBV12-5 - CASGLHRDNEQFF TGTGCTAGTGGTCTCCACAGGGATAATGAGCAGTTCTTC
TRBD2 TRBJ2-7 TRBV14 - CASAPTSGASEQYF TGTGCCAGCGCTCCAACTAGCGGGGCGTCCGAGCAGTACTTC
- TRBJ2-3 TRBV4-2 few CASSQEHKTSYPDTQYF TGTGCCAGCAGCCAAGAACACAAAACTTCATATCCAGATACGCAGTATTTT
TRBD2 TRBJ2-1 TRBV7-8 - CASSQGTSGSYHNEQFF TGTGCCAGCAGCCAAGGGACTAGCGGGAGTTACCACAATGAGCAGTTCTTC
TRBD1 TRBJ2-5 TRBV11-2 - CASSFGTGEETQYF TGTGCCAGCAGCTTCGGGACAGGGGAAGAGACCCAGTACTTC
TRBD2 TRBJ2-3 TRBV14 - CASSQDRPGTSGPSPWRTDTQYF TGTGCCAGCAGCCAAGATCGCCCCGGGACTAGCGGGCCGTCCCCTTGGAGGACAGATACGCAGTATTTT
- TRBJ2-3 TRBV5-1 once CASSPGDPTDTQYF TGCGCCAGCAGCCCAGGGGATCCCACAGATACGCAGTATTTT
TRBD1 TRBJ1-6 TRBV18 - CASSPPGTATSSPLHF TGTGCCAGCTCACCACCTGGGACAGCCACGAGTTCACCCCTCCACTTT
- TRBJ2-1 TRBV19 - CASSIDPGYNEQFF TGTGCCAGTAGTATAGATCCAGGGTACAATGAGCAGTTCTTC
- TRBJ1-5 TRBV19 - CASSIALLGSNQPQHF TGTGCCAGTAGTATAGCCCTATTGGGCAGCAATCAGCCCCAGCATTTT
- TRBJ1-2 TRBV7-3 few CASSSPTGTNYGYTF TGTGCCAGCAGCTCCCCTACCGGGACTAACTATGGCTACACCTTC
TRBD2 TRBJ2-7 TRBV5-1 - CASSSGSGIFYEQYF TGCGCCAGCAGCTCCGGCAGCGGGATTTTCTACGAGCAGTACTTC
TRBD1 TRBJ2-5 TRBV10-3 once CAISWAGTEGETQYF TGTGCCATCAGTTGGGCCGGGACAGAGGGAGAGACCCAGTACTTC
- TRBJ2-2 TRBV25-1 - CASSEYRGSGSGELFF TGTGCCAGCAGTGAATATAGAGGATCAGGCTCCGGGGAGCTGTTTTTT
- TRBJ2-3 TRBV6-2/TRBV6-3 once CASSPGPGQYF TGTGCCAGCAGCCCCGGCCCGGGGCAGTATTTT
- TRBJ2-7 TRBV2 - CASRQDFYEQYF TGTGCCAGCCGACAGGACTTCTACGAGCAGTACTTC
- TRBJ2-3 TRBV19 - CASSIAEWDTQYF TGTGCCAGTAGTATAGCGGAGTGGGATACGCAGTATTTT
TRBD2 TRBJ2-2 TRBV11-3 - CASSSGLAGGTGELFF TGTGCCAGCAGCTCCGGACTAGCGGGAGGGACCGGGGAGCTGTTTTTT
TRBD1 TRBJ2-7 TRBV29-1 - CSVGATGADYEQYF TGCAGCGTTGGGGCCACAGGGGCCGACTACGAGCAGTACTTC
- TRBJ2-5 TRBV7-9 once CASSSLGRRKETQYF TGTGCCAGCAGTTCCCTGGGGCGGCGAAAAGAGACCCAGTACTTC
- TRBJ2-7 TRBV14 - CASSLSGYDEQYF TGTGCCAGCAGCCTATCGGGATACGACGAGCAGTACTTC
- TRBJ1-1 TRBV15 - CATRIDSTTNTEAFF TGTGCCACCAGGATCGACAGCACGACGAACACTGAAGCTTTCTTT
- TRBJ1-3 TRBV2 - CASSGSRSITGNTIYF TGTGCCAGCAGTGGATCCCGATCGATCACTGGAAACACCATATATTTT
- TRBJ1-5 TRBV6-6 - CASRPTIGASNQPQHF TGTGCCAGCAGACCCACAATCGGGGCCAGCAATCAGCCCCAGCATTTT
TRBD2 TRBJ2-3 TRBV28 once CASSRLADTDTQYF TGTGCCAGCAGCAGACTAGCGGACACAGATACGCAGTATTTT
- TRBJ2-5 TRBV3-1/TRBV3-2 once CASSQDRVQETQYF TGTGCCAGCAGCCAAGATAGGGTGCAAGAGACCCAGTACTTC
TRBD2 TRBJ2-3 TRBV6-4 - CASSDCREEGADTQYF TGTGCCAGCAGTGACTGCCGGGAGGAAGGGGCAGATACGCAGTATTTT